Listed below are T cell receptor beta chains from one sample, sequenced in a study of control samples from healthy donors and cancer patients. This table comes from immunoSEQ multiplex PCR, and its TCRdb copy is limited to in-frame clones, with some not included. This table holds over 85,000 clones, approximately 95% found once. Sequenced input: blood. The receptor set was obtained from a woman aged 25 to 45 in good health. Each CDR3 is given with its conserved first and last residue. D genes are given only for firm matches. Some rows have no size entry. The others give once, few or many, or a class for an expanded clone.

J	D	V	size	DNA	CDR3
TRBJ1-5	-	TRBV20-1	-	TGCAGTGCTAGTCCCTCACCCGGGGACTTCAATCAGCCCCAGCATTTT	CSASPSPGDFNQPQHF
TRBJ1-3	-	TRBV6-1	-	TGTGCCAGCAGTGTAGCTTTATCTGGAAACACCATATATTTT	CASSVALSGNTIYF
TRBJ1-2	-	TRBV7-9	-	TGTGCCAGCAGCCCCCGGCAGGGCGACGGGGGTGGCTACACCTTC	CASSPRQGDGGGYTF
TRBJ1-1	-	TRBV27	-	TGTGCCTCGGGGGAGGGCCTGGACACTGAAGCTTTCTTT	CASGEGLDTEAFF
TRBJ2-5	TRBD1	TRBV27	once	TGTGCCAGCAGTCCCCGGGACAGGGAGTCAGAGACCCAGTACTTC	CASSPRDRESETQYF
TRBJ1-1	-	TRBV7-8	-	TGTGCCAGCAGCTCTGGCCGGGGTCGGAACACTGAAGCTTTCTTT	CASSSGRGRNTEAFF
TRBJ1-5	-	TRBV6-6	-	TGTGCCAGCAGTCCTATGGGCAGGGCAAAAGATCAGCCCCAGCATTTT	CASSPMGRAKDQPQHF
TRBJ1-1	TRBD1	TRBV29-1	-	TGCAGCGGGTTCCAGGGGGGTGAAGCTTTCTTT	CSGFQGGEAFF
TRBJ2-7	TRBD1	TRBV5-1	-	TGCGCCAGCAGCTTTGGGACAGAAACCCGTTCCCTCTCCTACGAGCAGTACTTC	CASSFGTETRSLSYEQYF
TRBJ1-1	-	TRBV7-9	-	TGTGCCAGCCGGGGTCCCACTGAAGCTTTCTTT	CASRGPTEAFF
TRBJ1-2	-	TRBV15	once	TGTGCCACCAGCACGGAGGAAGCGAATGGCTACACCTTC	CATSTEEANGYTF
TRBJ1-2	-	TRBV9	-	TGTGCCAGCAGCTTTAGGGGAGGTCCCAACTATGGCTACACCTTC	CASSFRGGPNYGYTF
TRBJ2-3	TRBD2	TRBV5-1	-	TGCGCCAGCAGCTTGGGTTCTAGCGGCCCCACAGATACGCAGTATTTT	CASSLGSSGPTDTQYF
TRBJ1-6	-	TRBV19	-	TGTGCCTCAGGGGTGGATTCACCCCTCCACTTT	CASGVDSPLHF
TRBJ2-5	-	TRBV6-5	-	TGTGCCAGCAGTTACTCATTCCGGGGCCGAGAGACCCAGTACTTC	CASSYSFRGRETQYF
TRBJ2-3	TRBD2	TRBV29-1	once	TGCAGCGTTGAAGGCTGGCTAGCGGGGGGGCCGGGCGATACGCAGTATTTT	CSVEGWLAGGPGDTQYF
TRBJ1-4	-	TRBV12-3/TRBV12-4	-	TGTGCCAGCACTTCCAGCGACAAAAAACTGTTTTTT	CASTSSDKKLFF
TRBJ1-2	-	TRBV12-5	-	TGTGCTAGTGGGGGTTGGGGGGCGCCTCAGTTTAACTATGGCTACACCTTC	CASGGWGAPQFNYGYTF
TRBJ2-7	-	TRBV13	-	TGTGCCAGCAGCTTAGGGGGGAGCTCCTACGAGCAGTACTTC	CASSLGGSSYEQYF
TRBJ2-4	TRBD2	TRBV27	-	TGTGCCAGCAGTACAAGTTCCGCGGGACTAGCGGGATTTGACATTCAGTACTTC	CASSTSSAGLAGFDIQYF
TRBJ2-1	TRBD2	TRBV24-1	-	TGTGCCACCAGCTCCACCACTAGCGTGCACAATGAGCAGTTCTTC	CATSSTTSVHNEQFF
TRBJ2-3	TRBD2	TRBV6-4	-	TGTGCCAGCAGTGACTCGGCTAGCGGGGGTGTGGATACGCAGTATTTT	CASSDSASGGVDTQYF
TRBJ2-7	-	TRBV15	-	TGTGCCACCAGCAGAGATAGGATTCGGGCAGGGAGATCCTACGAGCAGTACTTC	CATSRDRIRAGRSYEQYF
TRBJ2-7	TRBD1	TRBV4-2	-	TGTGCCAGCAGCCAATACCGGGACAGCTCCTACGAGCAGTACTTC	CASSQYRDSSYEQYF
TRBJ2-3	-	TRBV5-6	-	TGTGCCAGCAGCGCGGGCTGGGGGAGAGATACGCAGTATTTT	CASSAGWGRDTQYF
TRBJ2-2	-	TRBV18	-	TGTGCCAGCTCATCAGGCACCGGGGAGCTGTTTTTT	CASSSGTGELFF
TRBJ2-7	-	TRBV19	once	TGTGCCAGTAGTACAGGGGGGTCCTACGAGCAGTACTTC	CASSTGGSYEQYF
TRBJ2-1	-	TRBV5-8	-	TGTGCCAGCAGCTTGTTTAGGAGCTCCTACAATGAGCAGTTCTTC	CASSLFRSSYNEQFF
TRBJ2-5	TRBD1	TRBV27	-	TGTGCCAGCGGCCCACAGGGGGCCCTACTCCAAGAGACCCAGTACTTC	CASGPQGALLQETQYF
TRBJ1-3	-	TRBV7-2	-	TGTGCCAGCAGCTCCTTAGCGAGCTCTGGAAACACCATATATTTT	CASSSLASSGNTIYF
TRBJ1-1	-	TRBV2	-	TGTGCCAGCAGCACCCCATACAGAACCGCTGAAGCTTTCTTT	CASSTPYRTAEAFF
TRBJ1-5	-	TRBV10-2	-	TGCGCCAGCAGTGAGTCGTTTGGGCGGACAGTCAATCAGCCCCAGCATTTT	CASSESFGRTVNQPQHF
TRBJ2-7	TRBD2	TRBV27	-	TGTGCCAGCAGGGGCGGGAGACTCTCCTACGAGCAGTACTTC	CASRGGRLSYEQYF
TRBJ1-1	-	TRBV18	-	TGTGCCAGCTCACCAGGGACCGTACCGAACACTGAAGCTTTCTTT	CASSPGTVPNTEAFF
TRBJ1-1	TRBD1	TRBV13	-	TGTGCCAGCAGCTGGACAGGTAGGAACACTGAAGCTTTCTTT	CASSWTGRNTEAFF
TRBJ2-2	-	TRBV3-1/TRBV3-2	-	TGTGCCAGCAATGACTTGCACACCGGGGAGCTGTTTTTT	CASNDLHTGELFF
TRBJ1-5	-	TRBV10-3	few	TGTGCCATCAGTGTGAACAATCAGCCCCAGCATTTT	CAISVNNQPQHF
TRBJ2-7	TRBD2	TRBV28	-	TGTGCCAGCAGTCCAGGGACTAGCGGCTACGAGCAGTACTTC	CASSPGTSGYEQYF
TRBJ1-1	-	TRBV5-4	-	TGTGCCAGCAGCCGACAGGAGTCGAACACTGAAGCTTTCTTT	CASSRQESNTEAFF
TRBJ2-2	TRBD2	TRBV4-1	-	TGCGCCAGCAGCCGCCTCACCGGGACTAGCGGGGACCCTAACACCGGGGAGCTGTTTTTT	CASSRLTGTSGDPNTGELFF
TRBJ1-1	TRBD1	TRBV2	-	TGTGCCAGCAGTGAAAAAGCAGGGGGAATCACTGAAGCTTTCTTT	CASSEKAGGITEAFF
TRBJ2-7	-	TRBV10-1	-	TGCGCCAGCAGTGATTTGGTCGGCTTGAACCCGAGCGCTTTCACTAACGAGCAGTACTTC	CASSDLVGLNPSAFTNEQYF
TRBJ2-5	TRBD2	TRBV28	-	TGTGCCAGCGGCGGGGGGGCTGGAGAGACCCAGTACTTC	CASGGGAGETQYF
TRBJ2-7	-	TRBV19	-	TGTGCCAGTAGGGGGACACTGACTTACGAGCAGTACTTC	CASRGTLTYEQYF
TRBJ2-7	TRBD2	TRBV4-2	-	TGTGCCAGCAGCCAAGAGGGTAGCGGGGGGTCGGACGAGCAGTACTTC	CASSQEGSGGSDEQYF
TRBJ1-2	TRBD1	TRBV7-8	-	TGTGCCAGCACCTCTATGTTGAGGGGGCGCTATGGCTACACCTTC	CASTSMLRGRYGYTF
TRBJ1-4	-	TRBV7-9	-	TGTGCCAGCAGCTTACGGGATGAAAAACTGTTTTTT	CASSLRDEKLFF
TRBJ1-2	-	TRBV19	-	TGTGCCAGTAGCATCAGGGGTAACTATGGCTACACCTTC	CASSIRGNYGYTF
TRBJ1-2	-	TRBV19	-	TGTGCCAGTAGTATCCGGACGGAGTTGGGTGGCTACACCTTC	CASSIRTELGGYTF
TRBJ1-1	-	TRBV7-9	-	TGTGCCAGCAGCTTAGGACGACAGGAGGCAGCTTTCTTT	CASSLGRQEAAFF
TRBJ2-1	TRBD2	TRBV2	-	TGTGCCAGCAGTGAAGTCGGTAGCGGGAACTACAATGAGCAGTTCTTC	CASSEVGSGNYNEQFF
TRBJ2-6	-	TRBV7-8	few	TGTGCCAGCAGCTTGGTAGGGTTGGATTTCTCTGGGGCCAACGTCCTGACTTTC	CASSLVGLDFSGANVLTF